The 12 T cell receptor beta chains below all came from one sample that was sequenced in a study of blood T cell repertoires in COVID-19. Assay used: immunoSEQ multiplex PCR; TCRdb lists only in-frame clones, some missing. Here the sample spans approximately 220,000 clones, around nine tenths being singletons. The sample comprised PBMCs or T cells enriched from blood (not recorded which). All receptors come from a young woman with acute COVID-19.

There are a few counts of this clone. The rearrangement joins TRBV28 to TRBJ1-3; no clear D. The CDR3 consists of 13 residues. Germline V gene sequence: CDR1 MDHEN, CDR2 SYDVKM. Trimming left V 8 bases short and J 0 bases short, with 8 bases between. The CDR3 sequence is CASHQHSGNTIYF. The CDR3 DNA sequence: TGTGCCAGCCATCAACACTCTGGAAACACCATATATTTT. The variable domain in full, with the rest retrieved from reference TRBV28 and TRBJ1-3, is DVKVTQSSRYLVKRTGEKVFLECVQDMDHENMFWYRQDPGLGLRLIYFSYDVKMKEKGDIPEGYSVSREKKERFSLILESASTNQTSMYLCASHQHSGNTIYFGEGSWLTVV.

The chain links TRBV9 to TRBJ2-1, with 7 nucleotides matching TRBD1. V lost 8 bases to trimming and J lost 9 bases; unmatched junction nucleotides: 2. The CDR3 has 10 amino acids. Germline lookup yields CDR1 SGDLS and CDR2 YYNGEE. The CDR3 region has the DNA TGTGCCAGTGGGACAGCTGAGCAGTTCTTC. Its protein product is CASGTAEQFF.

The genes are TRBV10-3 and TRBJ1-1; TRBD1 aligns across 7 bases. Germline V gene sequence: CDR1 ENHRY, CDR2 SYGVKD. Losses at the gene ends were 8 bases for V and 4 bases for J; bases not matched to a gene: 10. CDR3 size: 14 residues. This CDR3 reads CAIRTGVGSTEAFF. The CDR3 region has the DNA TGTGCCATCCGAACAGGGGTCGGAAGCACTGAAGCTTTCTTT.

The chain carries TRBV14 and TRBJ1-4; 8 bases agree with TRBD1. The CDR3 spans 16 residues. The V segment lost 0 bases and the J segment 8 bases; nucleotides outside the gene matches: 8. Germline V lookup: CDR1 SGHDN, CDR2 FVKESK. The CDR3 DNA sequence: TGTGCCAGCAGCCAAGATAGCAGGGGGCTACGCGAAAAACTGTTTTTT. This sequence encodes CASSQDSRGLREKLFF.

V gene TRBV18 combines with J gene TRBJ1-1; TRBD1 is a possible D gene (5 bases). V lost 6 bases, J lost 3 bases, and 20 bases lay in between. Germline CDR1 reads KGHSH; CDR2 reads LQKENI. This CDR3 has 16 residues. The CDR3 protein is CASSNKPGLLDTEAFF. CDR3 in DNA: TGTGCCAGCTCGAACAAACCAGGGTTGTTGGACACTGAAGCTTTCTTT.

The CDR3 coding sequence is TGTGCCTGGAGTGTACTCCCAGGGGATGGCTACACCTTC. This gives the protein CAWSVLPGDGYTF. The chain employs TRBV30 and TRBJ1-2; D may be TRBD1 (6 bases). This CDR3 is 13 amino acids long. The V gene lost 0 bases and the J gene lost 6 bases, with 11 bases spanning the gap. In germline, CDR1 is GTSNPN, CDR2 SVGIG (reference sequence).

V is TRBV19 and J is TRBJ1-1; possible D gene TRBD1, 5 bases. The CDR3 has 15 residues. Per germline, CDR1 LNHDA and CDR2 SQIVND (reference sequence). V was cut by 7 bases and J by 1 base, with 16 bases left in between. The CDR3 reads CASNGRATENTEAFF. Written as DNA, the CDR3 is TGTGCCAGTAACGGCAGGGCGACAGAGAACACTGAAGCTTTCTTT.

This sequence joins TRBV3-1 (or the pseudogene TRBV3-2) and TRBJ1-1; D remains unclear. In germline, CDR1 is LGHDT, CDR2 YNNKEL (reference sequence). This CDR3 is 14 amino acids long. Trimming took off 2 bases at V and 1 base at J, with 8 bases between the two ends. The CDR3 coding sequence is TGTGCCAGCAGCCAAACTCACCAGAACACTGAAGCTTTCTTT. It is translated as CASSQTHQNTEAFF.

The CDR3 loop reads CASSRSPGLVGEQYF. The CDR3 region has the DNA TGCGCCAGCAGCCGATCACCGGGACTAGTAGGCGAGCAGTACTTC. The rearrangement uses TRBV4-3 and TRBJ2-7; 8 bases fit TRBD2. The germline V gene encodes CDR1 LGHNA and CDR2 YSLEER. The CDR3 is 15 residues long. Trimming cost V 4 bases and J 6 bases; bases outside gene matches: 11.

The CDR3 DNA reads as TGTGCCAGCAGTGTTAGCGGGGAACCATACAATGAGCAGTTCTTC. Residues: CASSVSGEPYNEQFF. This chain links TRBV6-4 with TRBJ2-1; TRBD2 agrees at 8 bases. Germline-derived CDR1 and CDR2 are MRHNA and SNTAGT. This CDR3 is 15 amino acids long. Trimming at V came to 4 bases and at J to 4 bases, leaving 6 bases not matched to a gene.

This chain joins TRBV9 and TRBJ2-5; 8 positions match TRBD2. The germline V gene encodes CDR1 SGDLS and CDR2 YYNGEE. V was pared by 2 bases and J by 4 bases, with 4 bases of the junction left unmatched. The CDR3 spans 14 residues. This CDR3 is CASSVRGAGETQYF. The CDR3 DNA reads as TGTGCCAGCAGCGTGCGGGGGGCAGGAGAGACCCAGTACTTC.

This clone was seen just once. The CDR3 is CASSWTGDENYGYTF. CDR3 in DNA: TGTGCCAGCAGCTGGACAGGGGACGAAAACTATGGCTACACCTTC. The rearrangement uses TRBV14 and TRBJ1-2, with TRBD1 matching 9 bases. After removal of 5 bases from V and 2 bases from J, the junction contained 6 bases not matched to a gene. The CDR3 runs to 15 residues. Germline V gene lookup returns CDR1 SGHDN and CDR2 FVKESK.